The 24 T cell receptor beta chains listed next were all sequenced from one sample in a study of cytomegalovirus exposure and HLA in healthy donors (dated by TCRdb to about 2017). The library relied on the immunoSEQ multiplex PCR assay. For the multiplex PCR, a mixture combining 60 forward primers for TCR Vbeta segments and 13 reverse primers for TCR Jbeta segments was used. Entries here come from immuneACCESS through TCRdb and include only in-frame sequences with V and J called. Some clones fail to appear in such tables; in the studies checked, an unresolved V gene covers under half of the shortfall, and the cause of the remainder is unknown. This sample is represented by 45,000 to 70,000 clones; approximately 82% of them were singletons. The top ten constitute approximately 2.9% of the sample. Sequencing used PBMCs. These TCRs come from a middle-aged man in good health and CMV-seronegative.

The chain links TRBV5-1 to TRBJ1-6, with D possibly matching TRBD1 (5 bases). CDR1 SGHRS and CDR2 YFSETQ come from the germline V gene. Trimming removed 3 bases from V and 5 bases from J, with 12 bases in between. This CDR3 spans 15 amino acids. The DNA for the CDR3 is TGCGCCAGCAGCTCACAGGACCAGAATAATTCACCCCTCCACTTT. Its translation is CASSSQDQNNSPLHF.

V is TRBV2 and J is TRBJ1-6, with 8 positions matching TRBD1. Trimming cost V 7 bases and J 8 bases; bases outside gene matches: 10. Germline V gene sequence: CDR1 SNHLY, CDR2 FYNNEI. This CDR3 has 15 amino acids. In DNA, the CDR3 is TGTGCCAGCACCGAAGCAGGGGGCATCGATTCACCCCTCCACTTT. It translates to CASTEAGGIDSPLHF.

This chain connects TRBV13 to TRBJ1-6; the match to TRBD1 covers 10 bases. The V and J ends lost 5 bases and 3 bases, in that order; junction bases with no gene match: 4. The germline V gene encodes CDR1 PRHDT and CDR2 FYEKMQ (reference sequence). This CDR3 is 16 amino acids long. The CDR3 nucleotides are TGTGCCAGCAGCCGAAGGACAGGGGGCTATAATTCACCCCTCCACTTT. Translated: CASSRRTGGYNSPLHF.

For this clone: One end of the junction varies from germline; a read error may be responsible. The chain carries TRBV30 and TRBJ1-3; a possible D gene is TRBD1 (5 bases). Per germline, CDR1 GTSNPN and CDR2 SVGIG (reference sequence). The CDR3 is 14 amino acids. CDR3 sequence (DNA): TGTGCCGGGAGGACACACGACTCTGGAAACACCATATATTTT. Translating gives CAGRTHDSGNTIYF.

The table lists this clone with a few counts. Here the CDR3 reads CASSSGTGITEAFF. CDR3 nucleotides: TGTGCCAGCAGTTCCGGGACAGGGATCACTGAAGCTTTCTTT. The V gene is TRBV6-5, the J gene TRBJ1-1; TRBD1 aligns across 9 bases. The junction had 4 bases not matched to a gene; V was cut back by 4 bases and J by 4 bases. The germline gives CDR1 MNHEY, CDR2 SVGAGI. This CDR3 has 14 amino acids.

This rearrangement joins TRBV28 to TRBJ2-5; D not resolved. The CDR3 loop spans 13 amino acids. Germline V gene data show CDR1 as MDHEN and CDR2 as SYDVKM. Trimming removed 3 bases at V and 2 bases at J, with 7 bases between. CDR3 residues: CASSLPVQETQYF. DNA of the CDR3: TGTGCCAGCAGTTTGCCAGTTCAAGAGACCCAGTACTTC.

V and J are TRBV10-2 and TRBJ2-2; D is ambiguous. The CDR3 extends over 15 amino acids. The V gene's germline CDR1 is WSHSY and CDR2 SAAADI. Trimming cost V 5 bases and J 3 bases, with 13 bases left between them. The CDR3, as DNA: TGCGCCAGCAGTCCGACTCCCGCGGACACCGGGGAGCTGTTTTTT. This codes for CASSPTPADTGELFF.

This rearrangement joins TRBV11-2 to TRBJ2-4, with D perhaps TRBD1 (6 bases). The CDR3 has 16 residues. V lost 5 bases to trimming and J lost 2 bases, with 16 bases between them. Per the germline V gene, CDR1 is SGHAT and CDR2 is FQNNGV. CDR3 sequence: CASSPDRSITKNIQYF. DNA of the CDR3: TGTGCCAGCAGCCCTGACAGGTCGATCACCAAAAACATTCAGTACTTC. Combining the CDR3 with reference TRBV11-2 and TRBJ2-4 gives the whole variable domain EAGVAQSPRYKIIEKRQSVAFWCNPISGHATLYWYQQILGQGPKLLIQFQNNGVVDDSQLPKDRFSAERLKGVDSTLKIQPAKLEDSAVYLCASSPDRSITKNIQYFGAGTRLSVL.

V usage is TRBV30 and J usage is TRBJ2-2, with TRBD1 as a possible D gene (5 bases). The CDR3 totals 15 residues. Germline-derived CDR1 and CDR2 are GTSNPN and SVGIG (reference sequence). Deletions cut 4 bases from V and 7 bases from J, with 19 bases between. Written as DNA, the CDR3 is TGTGCCTGGAATGAAGTCGAGCAGGGCATCGGGGAGCTGTTTTTT. This codes for CAWNEVEQGIGELFF.

This chain connects TRBV28 to TRBJ2-7; a possible D gene is TRBD2 (7 bases). Trimming took 3 bases from V and 3 from J, leaving 12 bases between them. The CDR3 consists of 14 residues. CDR1 and CDR2 from the germline V gene are MDHEN and SYDVKM. CDR3 in DNA: TGTGCCAGCAGTTTTCGGGGGGACATCTACGAGCAGTACTTC. It codes for CASSFRGDIYEQYF. The full variable domain, in which reference TRBV28 and TRBJ2-7 provide the parts outside the CDR3, is DVKVTQSSRYLVKRTGEKVFLECVQDMDHENMFWYRQDPGLGLRLIYFSYDVKMKEKGDIPEGYSVSREKKERFSLILESASTNQTSMYLCASSFRGDIYEQYFGPGTRLTVT.

The chain uses TRBV6-5 and TRBJ2-3; TRBD1 aligns across 8 bases. Germline lookup yields CDR1 MNHEY and CDR2 SVGAGI. This CDR3 spans 14 amino acids. V lost 5 bases, J lost 5 bases, and 6 bases stayed unmatched. The CDR3 reads CASSDRGLVDTQYF. The CDR3 nucleotides are TGTGCCAGCAGTGACAGGGGCTTGGTAGATACGCAGTATTTT.

The rearrangement uses TRBV6-5 and TRBJ1-5; the D gene is possibly TRBD1 (6 bases). Germline V gene lookup returns CDR1 MNHEY and CDR2 SVGAGI. CDR3 length: 14 residues. V was trimmed by 6 bases and J by 0 bases, leaving 9 bases between them. Written as DNA, the CDR3 is TGTGCCAGCAGCCGGACAGATAGCAATCAGCCCCAGCATTTT. Translation gives CASSRTDSNQPQHF.

This chain connects TRBV6-6 to TRBJ1-6; no firm D call. CDR1 MNHNY and CDR2 SVGAGI come from the germline V gene (reference sequence). The ends were cut back, 2 bases at V and 10 bases at J, with 12 bases in the middle. The CDR3 contains 14 residues. CDR3: CASSYARGESPLHF. As DNA, the CDR3 is TGTGCCAGCAGTTACGCCCGTGGAGAGTCACCCCTCCACTTT.

This clone was observed once. The chain links TRBV7-9 to TRBJ2-7; 8 nucleotides match TRBD1. The V gene's germline CDR1 is SEHNR and CDR2 FQNEAQ (reference sequence). Germline trimming cut 3 bases from V and 6 bases from J; bases unmatched to any gene: 7. This CDR3 is built from 14 residues. CDR3 sequence reads: CASSLDRVGGEQYF. CDR3 coding DNA: TGTGCCAGCAGCTTGGACAGGGTAGGGGGCGAGCAGTACTTC.

The rearrangement joins TRBV4-1 to TRBJ1-6, with 9 bases identical to TRBD1. The germline gives CDR1 MGHRA, CDR2 YSYEKL. This CDR3 region has 17 residues. J gave up 1 base and V 3 bases, and 4 bases lay outside the gene matches. The CDR3 protein is CASSQDRGRSYNSPLHF. The CDR3 nucleotides read TGCGCCAGCAGCCAGGACAGGGGTAGGTCCTATAATTCACCCCTCCACTTT.

V gene TRBV7-6 combines with J gene TRBJ1-5, with D perhaps TRBD1 (5 bases). With 4 bases removed from V and 7 bases from J, the gap between germline ends came to 14 bases. The CDR3 is made up of 14 amino acids. Germline loops: CDR1 SGHVS, CDR2 FNYEAQ. This CDR3 reads CASSSDARGQPQHF. The CDR3 coding sequence is TGTGCCAGCAGCTCAGACGCTCGGGGGCAGCCCCAGCATTTT.

The chain has TRBV5-4 and TRBJ2-7, with a possible D match to TRBD2 (7 bases). Germline V gives CDR1 SGHNT, CDR2 YYREEE (reference sequence). With 1 base removed from V and 5 bases from J, the gap between germline ends came to 13 bases. The CDR3 length is 14 residues. The CDR3 reads CASSLRRGGDEQYF. CDR3 sequence (DNA): TGTGCCAGCAGCTTGAGGAGAGGGGGGGACGAGCAGTACTTC.

Here the CDR3 DNA reads TGTGCCAGCAGCGTAGAAGGGGGGGGTGATGAGCAGTTCTTC. Amino acids: CASSVEGGGDEQFF. This chain joins TRBV9 and TRBJ2-1; TRBD2 is a possible D gene (7 bases). The CDR3 consists of 14 residues. Germline V lookup: CDR1 SGDLS, CDR2 YYNGEE. Between the trimmed V and J ends, which lost 0 bases and 8 bases, there was a span of 12 bases.

Only one count was recorded for this clone. The chain carries TRBV10-2 and TRBJ2-1; 11 bases are shared with TRBD2. V was pared by 2 bases and J by 5 bases, with 5 bases of the junction left unmatched. Germline V lookup: CDR1 WSHSY, CDR2 SAAADI. This CDR3 is 16 amino acids long. Here the CDR3 reads CASSEALAGGDNEQFF. CDR3 sequence (DNA): TGCGCCAGCAGTGAGGCATTAGCGGGGGGGGACAATGAGCAGTTCTTC.

This clone was recorded only once. This sequence joins TRBV19 and TRBJ1-5; possible D gene TRBD1, 5 bases. Per the germline V gene, CDR1 is LNHDA and CDR2 is SQIVND (reference sequence). The CDR3 contains 14 residues. V lost 3 bases to trimming and J lost 9 bases, with 15 bases between them. The CDR3 bases are TGTGCCAGTAGTATTTCGGGGGACTTTGGGCCCCAGCATTTT. It encodes CASSISGDFGPQHF.

V is TRBV6-6 and J is TRBJ1-1; 7 bases agree with TRBD1. This CDR3 has 14 residues. Trimming cost V 6 bases and J 7 bases; bases outside gene matches: 11. The germline gives CDR1 MNHNY, CDR2 SVGAGI (reference sequence). The CDR3 DNA is TGTGCCAGCAGGGAGGGGGTAAACAGGGGTGAAGCTTTCTTT. Its translation is CASREGVNRGEAFF.

CDR3 nucleotide sequence: TGTGCCAGCAGCCGGGGGGGAGGGCCGAACACCGGGGAGCTGTTTTTT. This sequence encodes CASSRGGGPNTGELFF. The genes are TRBV5-6 and TRBJ2-2; TRBD2 agrees at 8 bases. CDR3 length: 16 residues. Trimming at V came to 4 bases and at J to 0 bases, leaving 5 bases not matched to a gene. Germline V CDR1 and CDR2: SGHDT, YYEEEE.

This chain joins TRBV5-6 and TRBJ1-2; D call uncertain. The CDR3 length is 15 residues. Looked up from germline, CDR1 is SGHDT and CDR2 is YYEEEE. V was trimmed by 3 bases and J by 0 bases, leaving 12 bases between them. For the CDR3, the DNA is TGTGCCAGCAGCTCCCGGGTCCGACCTAACTATGGCTACACCTTC. It specifies CASSSRVRPNYGYTF.

The gene calls are TRBV28 and TRBJ1-5, with TRBD1 matching 7 bases. CDR1 MDHEN and CDR2 SYDVKM come from the germline V gene. The CDR3 has 18 residues. V lost 3 bases and J lost 3; bases outside the gene matches: 14. CDR3 in DNA: TGTGCCAGCAGTTTCCCAAGCCGGGACAGTGTACCCAATCAGCCCCAGCATTTT. Translated: CASSFPSRDSVPNQPQHF.